The 8 T cell receptor beta chains given below trace back to one sample, sequenced in a study of blood T cells in healthy people across ages. Using a J-beta primer mix together with a sample-barcoded 5' primer, a second PCR was run for about 7 to 12 cycles. TCRdb reprocessed the 5' RACE reads with MiXCR, giving one entry per CDR3 protein. This table has about a million distinct CDR3 sequences, around 46% appearing once. The sequenced sample was blood. The receptors were sampled from a man younger than 40 in good health.

This clonotype was observed at least ten times. V usage is TRBV4-1 and J usage is TRBJ2-3; D perhaps matches TRBD2 (7 bases). The germline V gene encodes CDR1 MGHRA and CDR2 YSYEKL. The CDR3 loop spans 17 amino acids. Trimming removed 0 bases from V and 1 base from J, with 14 bases in between. The CDR3 bases are TGCGCCAGCAGCCAAGATAAGGGGGGGCCCCGCACAGATACGCAGTATTTT. Protein: CASSQDKGGPRTDTQYF.

The sample holds a few counts of this clonotype. This chain uses TRBV20-1 with TRBJ2-1; possibly TRBD2 for D (6 bases). The germline CDR1 and CDR2 sequences are DFQATT and SNEGSKA (reference sequence). The V end lost 0 bases, the J end lost 5 bases, and 14 bases lay between the germline ends. The CDR3 spans 15 residues. CDR3 sequence: CSARDPAGGNNEQFF. The DNA for the CDR3 is TGCAGTGCTAGAGACCCCGCGGGCGGGAACAATGAGCAGTTCTTC.

V usage is TRBV5-5 and J usage is TRBJ1-4, with D maybe TRBD1 (5 bases). Trimming removed 9 bases from V and 1 base from J, with 16 bases in between. This CDR3 comprises 15 residues. Germline CDR1 is SGHKS and CDR2 is YYEKEE (reference sequence). CDR3 sequence (DNA): TGTGCCACCAAAAGGGACCCATTAACTAATGAAAAACTGTTTTTT. Encoded protein: CATKRDPLTNEKLFF.

This clonotype has just a few counts. The chain couples TRBV3-1 to TRBJ1-2; D is unclear. Germline V lookup: CDR1 LGHDT, CDR2 YNNKEL (reference sequence). CDR3 length equals 14 residues. Trimming removed 2 bases at V and 2 bases at J, with 9 bases between. The CDR3 region has the DNA TGTGCCAGCAGCCAACATGGTCCCAACTATGGCTACACCTTC. Its translation is CASSQHGPNYGYTF.

This clonotype appeared many times. J is TRBJ1-2 and V is TRBV5-6; 9 nucleotides match TRBD1. There are 13 residues in the CDR3. Trimming removed 4 bases from V and 5 bases from J; junction bases left unmatched: 3. Germline-derived CDR1 and CDR2 are SGHDT and YYEEEE. The CDR3 is CASSAGQGYGYTF. The CDR3 coding sequence is TGTGCCAGCAGCGCGGGACAGGGATATGGCTACACCTTC.

In its sample, this clonotype was seen many times. V and J are TRBV28 and TRBJ1-2; TRBD1 might be the D (5 bases). Trimming cost V 6 bases and J 4 bases, with 9 bases left between them. CDR3 length: 12 amino acids. The V gene's germline CDR1 is MDHEN and CDR2 SYDVKM. The CDR3 region is CASRTQAYGYTF. CDR3 DNA sequence: TGTGCCAGCAGGACACAGGCCTATGGCTACACCTTC.

V gene TRBV28 combines with J gene TRBJ2-2, with D possibly matching TRBD1 (6 bases). The CDR3 covers 15 residues. V lost 2 bases to trimming and J lost 2 bases, with 9 bases between them. In germline, CDR1 is MDHEN, CDR2 SYDVKM. CDR3 residues: CASSLQGSNTGELFF. The CDR3 DNA follows: TGTGCCAGCAGTTTACAGGGGTCCAACACCGGGGAGCTGTTTTTT.

There are many counts of this clonotype. The chain is built from TRBV5-1 and TRBJ2-7; 9 nucleotides align to TRBD1. The germline CDR1 and CDR2 sequences are SGHRS and YFSETQ. J was trimmed by 5 bases and V by 4 bases; bases with no gene match: 7. The CDR3 has 14 amino acids. CDR3 coding DNA: TGCGCCAGCAGCCCCGACAGGGGGAATGACGAGCAGTACTTC. Protein sequence: CASSPDRGNDEQYF.